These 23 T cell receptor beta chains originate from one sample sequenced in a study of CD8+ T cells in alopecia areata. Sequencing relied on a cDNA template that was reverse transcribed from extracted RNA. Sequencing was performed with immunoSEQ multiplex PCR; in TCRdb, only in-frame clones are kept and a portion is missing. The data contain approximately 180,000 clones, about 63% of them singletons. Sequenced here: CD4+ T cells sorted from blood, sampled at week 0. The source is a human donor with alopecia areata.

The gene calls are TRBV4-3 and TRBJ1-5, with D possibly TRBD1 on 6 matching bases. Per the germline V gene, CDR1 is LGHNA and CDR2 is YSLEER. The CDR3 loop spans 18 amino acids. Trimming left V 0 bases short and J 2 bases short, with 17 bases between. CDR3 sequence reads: CASSQEDDGGRGNQPQHF. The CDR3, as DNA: TGCGCCAGCAGCCAAGAGGACGATGGGGGCCGGGGCAATCAGCCCCAGCATTTT.

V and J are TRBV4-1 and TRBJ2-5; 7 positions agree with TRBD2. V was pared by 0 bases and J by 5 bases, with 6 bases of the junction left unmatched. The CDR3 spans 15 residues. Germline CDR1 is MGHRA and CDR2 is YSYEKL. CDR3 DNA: TGCGCCAGCAGCCAAGAACCGGGGAGGGTGGAGACCCAGTACTTC. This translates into CASSQEPGRVETQYF.

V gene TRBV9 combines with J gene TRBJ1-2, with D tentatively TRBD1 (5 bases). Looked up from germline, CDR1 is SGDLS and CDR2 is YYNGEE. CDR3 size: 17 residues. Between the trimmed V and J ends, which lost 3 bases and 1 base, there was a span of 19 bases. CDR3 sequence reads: CASSGPRGTPGNYGYTF. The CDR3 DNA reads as TGTGCCAGCAGCGGACCCCGGGGGACGCCCGGTAACTATGGCTACACCTTC.

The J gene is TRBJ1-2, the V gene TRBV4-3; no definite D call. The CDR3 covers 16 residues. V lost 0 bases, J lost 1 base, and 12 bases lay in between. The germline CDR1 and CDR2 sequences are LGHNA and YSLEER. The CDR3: CASSQDGQLGNYGYTF. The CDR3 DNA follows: TGCGCCAGCAGCCAAGATGGCCAGCTGGGTAACTATGGCTACACCTTC.

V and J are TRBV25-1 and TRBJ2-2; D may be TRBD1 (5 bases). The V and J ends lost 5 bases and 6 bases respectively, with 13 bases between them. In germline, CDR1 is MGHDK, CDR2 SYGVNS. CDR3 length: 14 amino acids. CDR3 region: CASSKTAASGELFF. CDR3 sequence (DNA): TGTGCCAGCAGTAAGACAGCAGCTTCCGGGGAGCTGTTTTTT.

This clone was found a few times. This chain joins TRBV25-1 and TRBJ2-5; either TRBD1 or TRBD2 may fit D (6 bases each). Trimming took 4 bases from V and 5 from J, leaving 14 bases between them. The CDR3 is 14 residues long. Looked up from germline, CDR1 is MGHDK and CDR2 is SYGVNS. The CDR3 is CASSGVGGAETQYF. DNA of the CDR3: TGTGCCAGCAGTGGCGTGGGGGGCGCCGAGACCCAGTACTTC.

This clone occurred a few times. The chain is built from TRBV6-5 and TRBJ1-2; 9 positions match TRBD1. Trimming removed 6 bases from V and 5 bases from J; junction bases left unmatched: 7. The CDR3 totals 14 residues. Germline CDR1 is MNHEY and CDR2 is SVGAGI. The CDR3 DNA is TGTGCCAGCAGGTCCGGGACAGGGAATTATGGCTACACCTTC. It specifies CASRSGTGNYGYTF.

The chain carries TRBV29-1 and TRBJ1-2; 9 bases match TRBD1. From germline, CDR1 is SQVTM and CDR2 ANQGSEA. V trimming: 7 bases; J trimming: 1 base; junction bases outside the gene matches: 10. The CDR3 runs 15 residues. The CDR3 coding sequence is TGCAGCGCCTCCACGGGACAGGGAGTTAACTATGGCTACACCTTC. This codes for CSASTGQGVNYGYTF.

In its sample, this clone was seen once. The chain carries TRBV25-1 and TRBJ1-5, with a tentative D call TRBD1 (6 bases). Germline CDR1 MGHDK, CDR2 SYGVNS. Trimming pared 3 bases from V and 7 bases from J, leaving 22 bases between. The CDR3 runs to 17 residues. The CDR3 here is CASSDSLVTGLGQPQHF. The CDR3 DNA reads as TGTGCCAGCAGTGATTCCCTAGTTACAGGGTTGGGACAGCCCCAGCATTTT.

The CDR3 here is CASHPGSNEQFF. CDR3 coding DNA: TGTGCCAGCCATCCCGGGAGCAATGAGCAGTTCTTC. This rearrangement joins TRBV6-5 to TRBJ2-1; possible D gene TRBD2, 6 bases. Trimming left V 8 bases short and J 6 bases short, with 11 bases between. Germline V CDR1 and CDR2: MNHEY, SVGAGI. There are 12 residues in the CDR3.

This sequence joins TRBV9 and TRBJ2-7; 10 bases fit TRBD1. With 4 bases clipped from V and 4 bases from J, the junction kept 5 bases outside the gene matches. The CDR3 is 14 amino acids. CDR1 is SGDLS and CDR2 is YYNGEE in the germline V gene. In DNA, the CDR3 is TGTGCCAGCAGCCCACGGACAGGGGGATACGAGCAGTACTTC. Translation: CASSPRTGGYEQYF.

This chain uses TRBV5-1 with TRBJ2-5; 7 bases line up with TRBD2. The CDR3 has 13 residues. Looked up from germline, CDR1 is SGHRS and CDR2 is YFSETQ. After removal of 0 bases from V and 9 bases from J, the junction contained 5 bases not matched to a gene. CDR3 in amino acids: CASSLAVSGSQYF. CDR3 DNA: TGCGCCAGCAGCTTGGCCGTTAGCGGGTCCCAGTACTTC.

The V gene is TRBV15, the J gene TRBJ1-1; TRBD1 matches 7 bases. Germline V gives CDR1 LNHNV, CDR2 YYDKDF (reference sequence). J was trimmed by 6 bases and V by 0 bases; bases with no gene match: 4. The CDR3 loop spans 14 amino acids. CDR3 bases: TGTGCCACCAGCAGAGATCTGCAGGGGGCTGAAGCTTTCTTT. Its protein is CATSRDLQGAEAFF.

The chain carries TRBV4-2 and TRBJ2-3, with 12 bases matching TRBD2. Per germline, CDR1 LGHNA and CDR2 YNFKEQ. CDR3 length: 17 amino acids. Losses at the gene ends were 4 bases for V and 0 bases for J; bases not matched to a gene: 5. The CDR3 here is CASSRTLAGGSTDTQYF. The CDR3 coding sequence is TGTGCCAGCAGCCGGACGCTAGCGGGGGGGAGCACAGATACGCAGTATTTT.

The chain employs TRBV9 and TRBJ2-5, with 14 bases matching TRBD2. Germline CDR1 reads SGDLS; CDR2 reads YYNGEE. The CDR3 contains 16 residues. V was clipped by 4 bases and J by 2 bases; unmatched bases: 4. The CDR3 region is CASSPRLAGGQETQYF. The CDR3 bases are TGTGCCAGCAGCCCTCGACTAGCGGGGGGGCAAGAGACCCAGTACTTC.

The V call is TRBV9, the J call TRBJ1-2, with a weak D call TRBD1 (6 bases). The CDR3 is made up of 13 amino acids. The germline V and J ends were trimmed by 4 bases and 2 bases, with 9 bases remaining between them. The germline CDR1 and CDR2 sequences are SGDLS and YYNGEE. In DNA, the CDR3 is TGTGCCAGCAGCTCCACAGGGAACTATGGCTACACCTTC. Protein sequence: CASSSTGNYGYTF.

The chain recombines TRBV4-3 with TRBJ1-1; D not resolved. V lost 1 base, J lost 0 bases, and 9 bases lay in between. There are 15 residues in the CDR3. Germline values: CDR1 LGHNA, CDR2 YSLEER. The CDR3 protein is CASSQVVRLNTEAFF. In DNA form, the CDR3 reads TGCGCCAGCAGCCAAGTCGTTAGGTTGAACACTGAAGCTTTCTTT.

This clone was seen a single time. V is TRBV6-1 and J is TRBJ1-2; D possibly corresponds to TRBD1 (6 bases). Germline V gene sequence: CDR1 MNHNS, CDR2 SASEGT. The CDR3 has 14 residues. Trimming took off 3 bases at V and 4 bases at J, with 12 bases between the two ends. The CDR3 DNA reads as TGTGCCAGCAGTGATTACAGGGAAATCTATGGCTACACCTTC. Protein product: CASSDYREIYGYTF.

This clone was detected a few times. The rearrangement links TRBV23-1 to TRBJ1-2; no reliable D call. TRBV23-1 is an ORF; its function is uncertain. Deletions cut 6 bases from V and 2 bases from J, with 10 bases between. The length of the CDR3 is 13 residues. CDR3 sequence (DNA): TGCGCCAGCAGAGAGGGCGGAAACTATGGCTACACCTTC. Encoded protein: CASREGGNYGYTF.

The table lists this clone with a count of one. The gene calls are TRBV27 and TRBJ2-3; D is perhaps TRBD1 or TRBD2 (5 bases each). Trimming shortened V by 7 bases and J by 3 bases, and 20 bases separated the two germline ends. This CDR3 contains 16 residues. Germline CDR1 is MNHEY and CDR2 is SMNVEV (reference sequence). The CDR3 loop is CASTPVRGPRTDTQYF. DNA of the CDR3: TGTGCCAGCACCCCCGTAAGGGGACCGAGGACAGATACGCAGTATTTT.

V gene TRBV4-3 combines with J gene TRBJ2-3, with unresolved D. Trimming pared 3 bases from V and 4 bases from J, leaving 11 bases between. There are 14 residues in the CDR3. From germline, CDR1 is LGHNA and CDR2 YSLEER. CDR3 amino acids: CASSQKHPADTQYF. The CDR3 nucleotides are TGCGCCAGCAGCCAGAAGCATCCCGCAGATACGCAGTATTTT.

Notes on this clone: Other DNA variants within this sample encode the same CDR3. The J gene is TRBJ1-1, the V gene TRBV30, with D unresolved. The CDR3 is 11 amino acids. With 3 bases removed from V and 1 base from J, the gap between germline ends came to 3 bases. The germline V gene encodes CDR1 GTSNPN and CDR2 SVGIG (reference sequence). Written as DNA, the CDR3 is TGTGCCTGGAGGAAGAACACTGAAGCTTTCTTT. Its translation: CAWRKNTEAFF.

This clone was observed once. The CDR3 sequence: CSAGEAEAFF. The CDR3 nucleotides are TGCAGCGCCGGGGAGGCTGAAGCTTTCTTT. V gene TRBV29-1 combines with J gene TRBJ1-1; D unclear. Germline values: CDR1 SQVTM, CDR2 ANQGSEA. Trimming removed 7 bases from V and 6 bases from J, with 9 bases in between. The CDR3 is made up of 10 amino acids. The entire variable domain, with the rest obtained from reference TRBV29-1 and TRBJ1-1, is as follows: SAVISQKPSRDICQRGTSLTIQCQVDSQVTMMFWYRQQPGQSLTLIATANQGSEATYESGFVIDKFPISRPNLTFSTLTVSNMSPEDSSIYLCSAGEAEAFFGQGTRLTVV.